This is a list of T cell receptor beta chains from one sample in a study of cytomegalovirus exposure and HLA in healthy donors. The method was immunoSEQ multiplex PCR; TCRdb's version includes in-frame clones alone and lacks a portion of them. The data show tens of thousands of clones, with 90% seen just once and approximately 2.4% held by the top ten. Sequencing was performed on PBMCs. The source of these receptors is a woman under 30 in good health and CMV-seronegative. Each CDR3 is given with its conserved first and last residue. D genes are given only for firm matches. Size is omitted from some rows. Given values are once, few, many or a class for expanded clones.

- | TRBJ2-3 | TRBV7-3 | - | CASRVSGGETDTQYF | TGTGCCAGCAGAGTTAGCGGAGGGGAGACAGATACGCAGTATTTT
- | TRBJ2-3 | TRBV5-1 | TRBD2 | CASSAGGGGSMLGTDTQYF | TGCGCCAGCAGCGCCGGCGGAGGCGGGAGTATGTTGGGCACAGATACGCAGTATTTT
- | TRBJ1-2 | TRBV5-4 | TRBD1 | CASSLADRGNYGYTF | TGTGCCAGCAGCTTAGCGGACAGGGGAAACTATGGCTACACCTTC
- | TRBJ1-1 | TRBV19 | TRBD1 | CASSGQGLNTEAFF | TGTGCCAGTAGCGGACAGGGACTGAACACTGAAGCTTTCTTT
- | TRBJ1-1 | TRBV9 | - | CASSAPGAATEAFF | TGTGCCAGCAGCGCCCCAGGGGCGGCCACTGAAGCTTTCTTT
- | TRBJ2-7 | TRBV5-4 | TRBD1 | CASSQGDREAGEQYF | TGTGCCAGCAGCCAGGGGGACAGGGAAGCCGGCGAGCAGTACTTC
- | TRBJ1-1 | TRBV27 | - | CASSLFGPRVNTEAFF | TGTGCCAGCAGTTTATTCGGCCCGCGGGTGAACACTGAAGCTTTCTTT
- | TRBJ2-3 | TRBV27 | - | CASSPIAATDTQYF | TGTGCCAGCAGTCCCATAGCGGCTACAGATACGCAGTATTTT
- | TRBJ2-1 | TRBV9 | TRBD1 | CASSAYGTADNEQFF | TGTGCCAGCAGCGCCTATGGGACAGCGGACAATGAGCAGTTCTTC
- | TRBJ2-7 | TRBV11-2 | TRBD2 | CASSLAPRLAVHEQYF | TGTGCCAGCAGCTTAGCTCCTCGACTAGCGGTCCACGAGCAGTACTTC
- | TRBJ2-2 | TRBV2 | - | CASRTTGELFF | TGTGCCAGCAGGACTACCGGGGAGCTGTTTTTT
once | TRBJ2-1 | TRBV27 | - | CASSPLTRRYNEQFF | TGTGCCAGCAGTCCCCTGACTAGGAGGTACAATGAGCAGTTCTTC
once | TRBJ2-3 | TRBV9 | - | CASSVERATDTQYF | TGTGCCAGCAGCGTAGAGCGGGCCACAGATACGCAGTATTTT
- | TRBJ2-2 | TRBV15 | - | CATSRVSGRRVGELFF | TGTGCCACCAGCAGAGTGTCCGGGAGACGTGTCGGGGAGCTGTTTTTT
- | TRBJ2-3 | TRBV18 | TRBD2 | CASSPRRTSGATDTQYF | TGTGCCAGCTCACCACGTCGTACTAGCGGGGCCACAGATACGCAGTATTTT